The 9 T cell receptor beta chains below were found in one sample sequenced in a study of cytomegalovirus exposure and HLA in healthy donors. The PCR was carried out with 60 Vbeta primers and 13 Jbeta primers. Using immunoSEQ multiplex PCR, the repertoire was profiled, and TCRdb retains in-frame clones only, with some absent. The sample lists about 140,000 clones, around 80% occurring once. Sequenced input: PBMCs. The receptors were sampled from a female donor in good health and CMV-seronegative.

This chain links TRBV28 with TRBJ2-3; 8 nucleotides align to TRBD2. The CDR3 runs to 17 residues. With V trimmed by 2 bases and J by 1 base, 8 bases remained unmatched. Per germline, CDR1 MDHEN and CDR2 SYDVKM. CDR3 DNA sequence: TGTGCCAGCAGTTTAAGCCTTACGCGGGGGGGCACAGATACGCAGTATTTT. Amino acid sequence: CASSLSLTRGGTDTQYF.

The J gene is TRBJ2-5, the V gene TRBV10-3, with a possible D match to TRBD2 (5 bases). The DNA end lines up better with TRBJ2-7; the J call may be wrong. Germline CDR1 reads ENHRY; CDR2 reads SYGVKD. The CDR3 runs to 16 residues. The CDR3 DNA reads TGTGCCATCAGTGAGTATAGGGCAGGACTCTCCTACGAGCAGTACTTC. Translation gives CAISEYRAGLSYEQYF.

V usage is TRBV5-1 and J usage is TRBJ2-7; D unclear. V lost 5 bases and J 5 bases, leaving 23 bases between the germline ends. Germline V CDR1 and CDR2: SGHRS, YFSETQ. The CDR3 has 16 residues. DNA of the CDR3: TGCGCCAGCAGTCTTGACCCGGGTCTCGGGTTCGACGAGCAGTACTTC. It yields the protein CASSLDPGLGFDEQYF.

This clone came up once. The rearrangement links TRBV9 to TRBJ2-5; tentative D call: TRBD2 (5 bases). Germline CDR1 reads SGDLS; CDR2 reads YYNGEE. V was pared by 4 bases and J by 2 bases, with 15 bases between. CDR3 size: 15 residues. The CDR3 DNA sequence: TGTGCCAGCAGCACGCGGAGCGGAAGACAAGAGACCCAGTACTTC. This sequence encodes CASSTRSGRQETQYF.

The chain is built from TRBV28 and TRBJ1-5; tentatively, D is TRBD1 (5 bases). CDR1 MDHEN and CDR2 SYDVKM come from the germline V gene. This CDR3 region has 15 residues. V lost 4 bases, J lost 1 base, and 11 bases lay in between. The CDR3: CASSWGGTSNQPQHF. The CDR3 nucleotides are TGTGCCAGCAGTTGGGGGGGGACGAGCAATCAGCCCCAGCATTTT.

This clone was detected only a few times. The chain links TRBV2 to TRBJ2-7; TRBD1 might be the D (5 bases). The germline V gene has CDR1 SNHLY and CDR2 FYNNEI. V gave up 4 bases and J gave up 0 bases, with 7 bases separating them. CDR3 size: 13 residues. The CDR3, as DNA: TGTGCCAGCAGTGCACAGGACTCCTACGAGCAGTACTTC. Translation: CASSAQDSYEQYF.

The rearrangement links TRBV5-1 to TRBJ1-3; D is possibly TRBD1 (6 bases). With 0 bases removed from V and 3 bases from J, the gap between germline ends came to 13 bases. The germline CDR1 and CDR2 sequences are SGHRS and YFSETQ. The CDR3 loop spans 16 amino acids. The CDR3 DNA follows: TGCGCCAGCAGCTTGGCCCCCTCGGACAGTGGAAACACCATATATTTT. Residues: CASSLAPSDSGNTIYF. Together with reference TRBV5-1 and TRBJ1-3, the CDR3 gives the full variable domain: KAGVTQTPRYLIKTRGQQVTLSCSPISGHRSVSWYQQTPGQGLQFLFEYFSETQRNKGNFPGRFSGRQFSNSRSEMNVSTLELGDSALYLCASSLAPSDSGNTIYFGEGSWLTVV.

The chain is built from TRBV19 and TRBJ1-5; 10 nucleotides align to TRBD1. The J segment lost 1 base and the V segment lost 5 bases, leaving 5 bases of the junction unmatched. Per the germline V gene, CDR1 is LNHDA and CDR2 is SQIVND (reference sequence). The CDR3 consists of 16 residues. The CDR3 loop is CASSPKDRGSNQPQHF. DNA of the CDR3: TGTGCCAGTAGTCCAAAGGACAGGGGGAGCAATCAGCCCCAGCATTTT.

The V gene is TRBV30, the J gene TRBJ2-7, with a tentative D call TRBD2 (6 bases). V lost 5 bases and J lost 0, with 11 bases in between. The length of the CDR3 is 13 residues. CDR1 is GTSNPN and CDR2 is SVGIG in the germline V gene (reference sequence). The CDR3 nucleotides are TGTGCCTGGTCCTCGGGACTCTCCTACGAGCAGTACTTC. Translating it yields CAWSSGLSYEQYF.